The text below deals with one TCR beta chain. TCRdb's table, derived via immunoSEQ multiplex PCR, lists solely in-frame clones and lacks some. The sample contains some 250,000 clones, about 86% of which appear only once. These data belong to a study of blood T cell repertoires in COVID-19. Study information: Sources were T cells, B-cell-depleted T cells, or PBMCs; the material itself was cDNA or gDNA.

Sequencing input: PBMCs or T cells enriched from blood (not recorded which). The receptor comes from a woman between 40 and 55 years old with acute COVID-19.

The CDR3: CASSISGSNGEQYF. The CDR3 DNA reads TGTGCCAGTAGTATTTCCGGGAGCAACGGCGAGCAGTACTTC. The chain employs TRBV19 and TRBJ2-7, with a weak D call TRBD2 (6 bases). Germline assignment: CDR1 LNHDA and CDR2 SQIVND (reference sequence). The length of the CDR3 is 14 residues. V was trimmed by 3 bases and J by 6 bases, leaving 15 bases between them.